This TCR beta chain was profiled in a study of cytomegalovirus exposure and HLA in healthy donors. Study at large: The roughly 100 million unique TCR beta sequences, from about 180 million T cells, were found by an earlier analysis.

V lost 1 base, J lost 4 bases, and 4 bases stayed unmatched. CDR1 and CDR2 from the germline V gene are SGHAT and FQNNGV. CDR3 length: 16 amino acids. Findings and limits, study-wide: An analysis done earlier found most TCR beta V segments productive about 87% or about 30% of the time.

Researchers ran the PCR with 60 Vbeta and 13 Jbeta primers. In the original workflow: The count from a later analysis was some 80 million unique TCR beta chains, some 9.9 million of them shared. Here immunoSEQ multiplex PCR was the method, and the copy in TCRdb shows in-frame clones only, minus some. The V and J calls and the clone size are those of that table, but D and trimming were determined from the DNA. The data show about 150,000 clones, 70% to 85% seen once. To note about this clone: Its antigen is as yet unknown.

The sequenced material came from PBMCs. The genes are TRBV11-2 and TRBJ2-5; 12 nucleotides match TRBD2. This clonotype was obtained from a woman aged 30 to 39 in good health and CMV-seropositive. CDR3: CASSLVLAGGGETQYF. As DNA, the CDR3 is TGTGCCAGCAGCTTAGTGCTAGCGGGAGGGGGAGAGACCCAGTACTTC.